The present TCR beta chain was sequenced within a study of identical twins' blood T cells. Study information: Around 50 million reads came from some 12 libraries, six alpha, six beta. Findings and caveats of the study: Twin similarity might stem from environmental factors, not only genetics.

Comments on this clonotype: Its antigen is unknown.

TCR cDNA libraries were made from RNA using a previously described, modified protocol. Each TCR cDNA library carried sample-specific barcodes on both ends. MiXCR, run by TCRdb on the 5' RACE reads, gives a single entry per CDR3 protein. The sample includes 350,000 to 400,000 distinct CDR3 sequences, about 28% of them seen just once. Trimming took 10 bases from V and 3 from J, leaving 15 bases between them. Germline V gives CDR1 ENHRY, CDR2 SYGVKD. The CDR3 has 13 residues. The chain carries TRBV10-3 and TRBJ1-1, with D tentatively TRBD1 (5 bases). The sample was PBMCs. This clonotype originated in a woman aged 18-49 years in good health. The CDR3: CATSEQEDTEAFF. In DNA, the CDR3 is TGTGCCACCTCGGAACAGGAGGACACTGAAGCTTTCTTT.